The present T cell receptor beta chain was sequenced within a study of blood T cell repertoires in COVID-19. V was pared by 5 bases and J by 4 bases, with 8 bases of the junction left unmatched. The V gene's germline CDR1 is MDHEN and CDR2 SYDVKM. The CDR3 loop spans 15 amino acids. The protocol was immunoSEQ multiplex PCR, while the TCRdb copy is restricted to in-frame clones and leaves out a portion. This table has more than 85,000 clones, around four fifths appearing once. The chain combines TRBV28 with TRBJ1-2; TRBD1 matches 9 bases. The material sequenced was peripheral blood. This sequence was found in a woman aged 55-70 years with acute or convalescent COVID-19. The CDR3 protein is CASSDPQGASYGYTF. The DNA for the CDR3 is TGTGCCAGCAGTGACCCACAGGGGGCCTCCTATGGCTACACCTTC.